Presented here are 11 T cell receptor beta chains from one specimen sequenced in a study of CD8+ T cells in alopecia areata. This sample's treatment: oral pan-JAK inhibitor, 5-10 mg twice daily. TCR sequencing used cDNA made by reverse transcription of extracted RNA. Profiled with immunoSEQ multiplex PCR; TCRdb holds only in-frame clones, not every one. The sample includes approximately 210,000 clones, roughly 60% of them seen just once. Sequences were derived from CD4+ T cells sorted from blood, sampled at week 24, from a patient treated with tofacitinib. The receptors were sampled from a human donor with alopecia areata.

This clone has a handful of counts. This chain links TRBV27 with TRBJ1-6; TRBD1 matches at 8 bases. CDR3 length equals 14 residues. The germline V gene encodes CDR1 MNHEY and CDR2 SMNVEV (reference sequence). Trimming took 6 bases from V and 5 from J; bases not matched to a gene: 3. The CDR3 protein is CASSNRGNNSPLHF. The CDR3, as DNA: TGTGCCAGCAGCAACAGGGGGAATAATTCACCCCTCCACTTT.

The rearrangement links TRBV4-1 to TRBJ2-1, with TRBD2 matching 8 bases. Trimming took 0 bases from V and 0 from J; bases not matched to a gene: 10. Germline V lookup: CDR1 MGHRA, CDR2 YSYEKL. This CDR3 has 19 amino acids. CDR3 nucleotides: TGCGCCAGCAGCCAAGATGCCAGCGGGGGCTCTAGCTCCTACAATGAGCAGTTCTTC. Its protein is CASSQDASGGSSSYNEQFF.

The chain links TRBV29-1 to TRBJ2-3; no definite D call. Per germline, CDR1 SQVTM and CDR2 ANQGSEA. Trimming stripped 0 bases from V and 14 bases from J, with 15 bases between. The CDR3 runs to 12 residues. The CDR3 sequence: CSVEEGSSMPYF. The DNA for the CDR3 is TGCAGCGTTGAAGAGGGGTCTTCTATGCCGTATTTT.

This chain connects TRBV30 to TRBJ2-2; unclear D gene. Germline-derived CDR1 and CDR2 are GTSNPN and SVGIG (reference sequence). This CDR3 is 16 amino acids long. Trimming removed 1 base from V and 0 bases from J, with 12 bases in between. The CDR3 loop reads CAWSALAGSNTGELFF. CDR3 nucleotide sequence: TGTGCCTGGAGTGCTTTAGCCGGTTCGAACACCGGGGAGCTGTTTTTT.

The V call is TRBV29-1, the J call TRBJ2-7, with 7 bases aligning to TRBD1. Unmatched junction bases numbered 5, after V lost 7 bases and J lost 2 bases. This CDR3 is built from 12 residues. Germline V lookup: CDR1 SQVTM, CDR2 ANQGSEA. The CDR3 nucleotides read TGCAGCGGGACAGGTTCAGCCTACGAGCAGTACTTC. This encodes CSGTGSAYEQYF.

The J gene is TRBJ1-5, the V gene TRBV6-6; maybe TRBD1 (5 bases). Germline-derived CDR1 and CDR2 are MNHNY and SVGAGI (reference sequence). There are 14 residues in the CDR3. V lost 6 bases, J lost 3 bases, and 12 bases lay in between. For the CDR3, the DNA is TGTGCCAGCAGACCCGACAGCAACAATCAGCCCCAGCATTTT. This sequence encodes CASRPDSNNQPQHF.

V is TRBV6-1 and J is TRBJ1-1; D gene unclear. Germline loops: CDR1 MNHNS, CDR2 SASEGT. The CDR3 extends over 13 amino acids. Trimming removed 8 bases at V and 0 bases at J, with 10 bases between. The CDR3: CASSEFMNTEAFF. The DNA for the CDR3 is TGTGCCAGCTCGGAGTTCATGAACACTGAAGCTTTCTTT.

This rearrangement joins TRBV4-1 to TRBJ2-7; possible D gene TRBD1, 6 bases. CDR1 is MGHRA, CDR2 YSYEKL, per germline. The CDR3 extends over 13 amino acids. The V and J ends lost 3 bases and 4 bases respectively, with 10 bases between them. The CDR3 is CASSHEGGYEQYF. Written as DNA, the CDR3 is TGCGCCAGCAGCCACGAAGGGGGTTACGAGCAGTACTTC.

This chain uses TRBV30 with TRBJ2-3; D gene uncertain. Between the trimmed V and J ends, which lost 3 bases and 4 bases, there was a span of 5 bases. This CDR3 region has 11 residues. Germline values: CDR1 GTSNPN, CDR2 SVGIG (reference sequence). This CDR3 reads CAWRQADTQYF. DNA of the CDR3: TGTGCCTGGAGGCAGGCAGATACGCAGTATTTT.

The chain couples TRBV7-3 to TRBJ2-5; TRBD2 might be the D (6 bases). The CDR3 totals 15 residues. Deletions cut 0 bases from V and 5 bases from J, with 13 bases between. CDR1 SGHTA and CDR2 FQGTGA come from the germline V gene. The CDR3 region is CASSLTWAGRETQYF. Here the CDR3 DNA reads TGTGCCAGCAGCTTAACTTGGGCAGGGAGGGAGACCCAGTACTTC.

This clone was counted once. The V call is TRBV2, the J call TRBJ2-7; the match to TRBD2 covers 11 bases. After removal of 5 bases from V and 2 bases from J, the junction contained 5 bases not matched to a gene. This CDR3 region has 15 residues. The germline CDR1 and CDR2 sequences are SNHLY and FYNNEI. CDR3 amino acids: CASSSRLAGTYEQYF. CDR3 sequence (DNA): TGTGCCAGCAGTTCAAGACTAGCGGGGACCTACGAGCAGTACTTC.